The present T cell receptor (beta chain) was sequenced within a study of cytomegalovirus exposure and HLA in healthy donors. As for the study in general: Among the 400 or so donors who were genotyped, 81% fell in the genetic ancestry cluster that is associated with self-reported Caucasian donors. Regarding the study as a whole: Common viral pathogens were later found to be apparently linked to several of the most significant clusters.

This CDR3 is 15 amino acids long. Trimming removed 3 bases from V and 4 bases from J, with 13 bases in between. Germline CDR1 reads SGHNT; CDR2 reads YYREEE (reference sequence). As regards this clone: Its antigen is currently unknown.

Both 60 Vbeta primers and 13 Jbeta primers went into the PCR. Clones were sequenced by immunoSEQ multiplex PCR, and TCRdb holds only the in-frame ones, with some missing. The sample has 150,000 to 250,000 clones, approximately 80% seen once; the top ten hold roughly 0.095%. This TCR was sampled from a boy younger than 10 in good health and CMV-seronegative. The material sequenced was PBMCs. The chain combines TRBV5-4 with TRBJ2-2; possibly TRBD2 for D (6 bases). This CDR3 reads CASSWAGGPTGELFF. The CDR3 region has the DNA TGTGCCAGCAGCTGGGCCGGGGGACCCACCGGGGAGCTGTTTTTT.